This T cell receptor (beta chain) stems from a study of blood T cell repertoires in COVID-19. At the level of the study: Both acute and convalescent COVID-19 samples were obtained from the United States, Italy and Spain.

Trimming cost V 2 bases and J 2 bases; bases outside gene matches: 5. The CDR3 contains 15 residues. Germline assignment: CDR1 WSHSY and CDR2 SAAADI. This clone was recorded a few times. Generated by immunoSEQ multiplex PCR, the TCRdb table keeps only in-frame clones and is missing some. This table has about 300,000 clones, over 85% appearing once. The source of this sequence is a woman under 40 with COVID-19, enrolled during active disease. This rearrangement joins TRBV10-2 to TRBJ2-7, with 8 positions matching TRBD2. Sequencing input: peripheral blood. The CDR3 loop is CASSEAGGRAYEQYF. In DNA form, the CDR3 reads TGCGCCAGCAGTGAGGCGGGGGGCCGCGCCTACGAGCAGTACTTC.